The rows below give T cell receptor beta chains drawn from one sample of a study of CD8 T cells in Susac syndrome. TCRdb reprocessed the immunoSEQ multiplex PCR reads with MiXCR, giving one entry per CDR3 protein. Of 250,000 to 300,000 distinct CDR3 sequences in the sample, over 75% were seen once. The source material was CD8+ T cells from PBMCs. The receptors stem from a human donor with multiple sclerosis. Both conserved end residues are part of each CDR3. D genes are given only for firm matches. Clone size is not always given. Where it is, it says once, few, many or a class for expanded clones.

cdr3_nt: TGTGCCAGCAGCCTCCGCGGGAACTCCTACAATGAGCAGTTCTTC
cdr3_aa: CASSLRGNSYNEQFF
d_call: NA
j_call: TRBJ2-1
v_call: TRBV14
clone_size: NA

cdr3_nt: TGTGCCAGCAGCCCCTTGCGAGTCGGATACACCGGGGAGCTGTTTTTT
cdr3_aa: CASSPLRVGYTGELFF
d_call: NA
j_call: TRBJ2-2
v_call: TRBV9
clone_size: NA

cdr3_nt: TGTGCCAGCAGCTTGGAATGGAGGAACACTGAAGCTTTCTTT
cdr3_aa: CASSLEWRNTEAFF
d_call: NA
j_call: TRBJ1-1
v_call: TRBV5-6
clone_size: once

cdr3_nt: TGTGCCAGCAGCCGGGACAGGGGAAAGATGAGTACAGATACGCAGTATTTT
cdr3_aa: CASSRDRGKMSTDTQYF
d_call: TRBD1
j_call: TRBJ2-3
v_call: TRBV5-6
clone_size: NA

cdr3_nt: TGTGCCAGCAGCGAAGGGACGGTGGGGTTTACCTACGAGCAGTACTTC
cdr3_aa: CASSEGTVGFTYEQYF
d_call: NA
j_call: TRBJ2-7
v_call: TRBV2
clone_size: NA

cdr3_nt: TGTGCCAGCAGTTCGCCCCAGGGACTAAACTACGAGCAGTACTTC
cdr3_aa: CASSSPQGLNYEQYF
d_call: TRBD2
j_call: TRBJ2-7
v_call: TRBV28
clone_size: NA

cdr3_nt: TGTGCCAGCAGCTTAGGAGTTATGACTAATGAAAAACTGTTTTTT
cdr3_aa: CASSLGVMTNEKLFF
d_call: NA
j_call: TRBJ1-4
v_call: TRBV11-2
clone_size: NA

cdr3_nt: TGTGCCAGCAGCCCAGGGTTCGAAACTTTCTTT
cdr3_aa: CASSPGFETFF
d_call: NA
j_call: TRBJ1-1
v_call: TRBV12-3/TRBV12-4
clone_size: once

cdr3_nt: TGCAGTGCTAGTGAGGAGGGAAGAATCACTGAAGCTTTCTTT
cdr3_aa: CSASEEGRITEAFF
d_call: NA
j_call: TRBJ1-1
v_call: TRBV20-1
clone_size: NA

cdr3_nt: TGCGCCAGGCAGGGAGGGAACACTGAAGCTTTCTTT
cdr3_aa: CARQGGNTEAFF
d_call: NA
j_call: TRBJ1-1
v_call: TRBV10-1
clone_size: NA

cdr3_nt: TGTGCCAGCAGCTACAGGGGGGCTGGAAACACCATATATTTT
cdr3_aa: CASSYRGAGNTIYF
d_call: TRBD1
j_call: TRBJ1-3
v_call: TRBV27
clone_size: NA

cdr3_nt: TGTGCCAGCAGCGAGCGGGACTCCTACAATGAGCAGTTCTTC
cdr3_aa: CASSERDSYNEQFF
d_call: TRBD2
j_call: TRBJ2-1
v_call: TRBV27
clone_size: NA

cdr3_nt: TGCGCCAGCAGCCAAGATGGAGGGGGGAGCGAGACCCAGTACTTC
cdr3_aa: CASSQDGGGSETQYF
d_call: NA
j_call: TRBJ2-5
v_call: TRBV4-3
clone_size: NA

cdr3_nt: TGTGCCAGCAGTTACTCGCGCGAGACAACTAATGAAAAACTGTTTTTT
cdr3_aa: CASSYSRETTNEKLFF
d_call: NA
j_call: TRBJ1-4
v_call: TRBV6-2/TRBV6-3
clone_size: NA

cdr3_nt: TGTGCCTGTGGGACGGCTCTACGGGAGCAGTACTTC
cdr3_aa: CACGTALREQYF
d_call: NA
j_call: TRBJ2-7
v_call: TRBV28
clone_size: few

cdr3_nt: TGCAGTGCCATGGGACTAGCGGGAGATCAGGATGAGCAGTTCTTC
cdr3_aa: CSAMGLAGDQDEQFF
d_call: TRBD2
j_call: TRBJ2-1
v_call: TRBV20-1
clone_size: NA

cdr3_nt: TGTGCCAGCAGCTCGCCTCAGGGCTCTCAGCCCCAGCATTTT
cdr3_aa: CASSSPQGSQPQHF
d_call: NA
j_call: TRBJ1-5
v_call: TRBV6-2/TRBV6-3
clone_size: NA

cdr3_nt: TGTGCCACCAGCCGCAAGGACAGCCCGAACACCGGGGAGCTGTTTTTT
cdr3_aa: CATSRKDSPNTGELFF
d_call: NA
j_call: TRBJ2-2
v_call: TRBV24-1
clone_size: NA

cdr3_nt: TGCGCCAGCAGCCAAGATGTGCCTAGCGGATCCAACACCGGGGAGCTGTTTTTT
cdr3_aa: CASSQDVPSGSNTGELFF
d_call: TRBD2
j_call: TRBJ2-2
v_call: TRBV4-1
clone_size: once

cdr3_nt: TGTGCCAGCAGTGCTCGACCCTACGAGCAGTACTTC
cdr3_aa: CASSARPYEQYF
d_call: NA
j_call: TRBJ2-7
v_call: TRBV28
clone_size: once

cdr3_nt: TGTGCCAGCAGCCCATCGGGGGCCAGCTCCTACAATGAGCAGTTCTTC
cdr3_aa: CASSPSGASSYNEQFF
d_call: NA
j_call: TRBJ2-1
v_call: TRBV11-2
clone_size: once

cdr3_nt: TGCGCCAGCAGTGAGTCGAACTACACGAATAACTATGGCTACACCTTC
cdr3_aa: CASSESNYTNNYGYTF
d_call: NA
j_call: TRBJ1-2
v_call: TRBV10-2
clone_size: NA

cdr3_nt: TGTGCCAGCAGCTTGGGTGGAGTGACCTGGGGCAGGTCGACCGGGGAGCTGTTTTTT
cdr3_aa: CASSLGGVTWGRSTGELFF
d_call: NA
j_call: TRBJ2-2
v_call: TRBV5-6
clone_size: NA

cdr3_nt: TGTGCCAGCAGCTTAGGGGGTGCGAACTCCTATGGCTACACCTTC
cdr3_aa: CASSLGGANSYGYTF
d_call: NA
j_call: TRBJ1-2
v_call: TRBV7-9
clone_size: NA

cdr3_nt: TGTGCCAGCAGTCTCTCTCCCTTAAAGCTTAGCTCCTACGAGCAGTACTTC
cdr3_aa: CASSLSPLKLSSYEQYF
d_call: NA
j_call: TRBJ2-7
v_call: TRBV3-1
clone_size: NA

cdr3_nt: TGTGCCAGCAGCTTGGCTCAATTAGTCCCCGAGCAGTACTTC
cdr3_aa: CASSLAQLVPEQYF
d_call: NA
j_call: TRBJ2-7
v_call: TRBV5-6
clone_size: NA

cdr3_nt: TGTGCCAGCAGCTTATTCGGTGGGAAGAATGGCTACACCTTC
cdr3_aa: CASSLFGGKNGYTF
d_call: NA
j_call: TRBJ1-2
v_call: TRBV7-8
clone_size: NA

cdr3_nt: TGTGCCAGCAGGCGACAGGGTGAGGATACGCAGTATTTT
cdr3_aa: CASRRQGEDTQYF
d_call: TRBD1
j_call: TRBJ2-3
v_call: TRBV7-8
clone_size: few

cdr3_nt: TGTGCCAGCAAAGAAGCGGGGTACAATGAGCAGTTCTTC
cdr3_aa: CASKEAGYNEQFF
d_call: TRBD2
j_call: TRBJ2-1
v_call: TRBV5-4
clone_size: few

cdr3_nt: TGTGCCAGCAGCTTCGGGACTACCTACGAGCAGTACTTC
cdr3_aa: CASSFGTTYEQYF
d_call: TRBD2
j_call: TRBJ2-7
v_call: TRBV5-6
clone_size: NA

cdr3_nt: TGTGCCAGCAGCCTAATGTGGAACACTGAAGCTTTCTTT
cdr3_aa: CASSLMWNTEAFF
d_call: NA
j_call: TRBJ1-1
v_call: TRBV11-2
clone_size: few

cdr3_nt: TGTGCCAGCAGTCTCGGAGTAGCGGGATGGACAGATACGCAGTATTTT
cdr3_aa: CASSLGVAGWTDTQYF
d_call: TRBD2
j_call: TRBJ2-3
v_call: TRBV27
clone_size: NA

cdr3_nt: TGTGCCAGCAGTTACTTGGACGGGGAGACTGAAGCTTTCTTT
cdr3_aa: CASSYLDGETEAFF
d_call: NA
j_call: TRBJ1-1
v_call: TRBV6-5
clone_size: NA

cdr3_nt: TGTGCCAGCAGCTTCTTGAACATCCCCACAGATACGCAGTATTTT
cdr3_aa: CASSFLNIPTDTQYF
d_call: NA
j_call: TRBJ2-3
v_call: TRBV11-2
clone_size: NA